This entry features one TCR beta chain sequence. Other DNA sequences of this sample code for an identical CDR3. Germline values: CDR1 SGHRS, CDR2 YFSETQ. The trim removed 4 bases at V and 5 bases at J, leaving 4 bases unmatched. This CDR3 spans 14 amino acids. The data were obtained in a study of blood T cell repertoires in COVID-19. The wider study: Spain, Italy and the United States supplied samples that represented acute and convalescent COVID-19. The analysed material was cDNA or gDNA that came from T cells, B-cell-depleted T cells, or PBMCs.

TCRdb's copy holds only in-frame clones and misses some; the assay was immunoSEQ multiplex PCR. The sample shows about 240,000 clones, about four fifths of them seen only once. Sample: peripheral blood. The chain carries TRBV5-1 and TRBJ2-1; 9 bases fit TRBD2. This clonotype originated in a woman aged 18-29 years with acute or convalescent COVID-19. CDR3 nucleotide sequence: TGCGCCAGCAGCCCGGGACTAGCAGACAATGAGCAGTTCTTC. Protein sequence: CASSPGLADNEQFF.